Below, one T cell receptor (beta chain) is given with its context. This sample is drawn from a study of cytomegalovirus exposure and HLA in healthy donors. PCR employed 60 Vbeta and 13 Jbeta primers. Profiled with immunoSEQ multiplex PCR; TCRdb holds only in-frame clones, not every one. Here the sample table reports approximately 120,000 clones. Per the germline V gene, CDR1 is LNHDA and CDR2 is SQIVND (reference sequence). Trimming pared 7 bases from V and 2 bases from J, leaving 15 bases between. This CDR3 has 15 residues. The receptor was isolated from a young man in good health and CMV-seronegative. The specimen was PBMCs. J is TRBJ1-5 and V is TRBV19; perhaps TRBD1 as D (5 bases). The CDR3, as DNA: TGTGCCAGTAACCTAGGGGCTAGAGGCAATCAGCCCCAGCATTTT. Protein sequence: CASNLGARGNQPQHF. Full variable domain (outside the CDR3, taken from reference TRBV19 and TRBJ1-5): DGGITQSPKYLFRKEGQNVTLSCEQNLNHDAMYWYRQDPGQGLRLIYYSQIVNDFQKGDIAEGYSVSREKKESFPLTVTSAQKNPTAFYLCASNLGARGNQPQHFGDGTRLSIL.